The 15 T cell receptor beta chains reported below all come from one sample, sequenced in a study of blood T cells in healthy people across ages. Then a second PCR, running roughly 7 to 11 cycles, was carried out with a sample-barcoded 5' primer and a J-beta primer mix. One entry per CDR3 protein, called by TCRdb with MiXCR from the 5' RACE reads. This table has around 870,000 distinct CDR3 sequences, roughly 26% appearing once. Sequenced material: blood. The receptors come from a woman aged 80 or over in good health.

There are a few counts of this clonotype. J is TRBJ2-2 and V is TRBV6-2 or TRBV6-3, with 8 nucleotides matching TRBD2. CDR1 and CDR2 (germline): MNHEY, SVGEGT. Unmatched junction bases numbered 14, after V lost 2 bases and J lost 6 bases. The length of the CDR3 is 18 residues. The CDR3 protein is CASSYPRGGRIFAGELFF. CDR3 coding DNA: TGTGCCAGCAGTTACCCCCGGGGGGGGCGCATTTTCGCCGGGGAGCTGTTTTTT.

On this clonotype itself: With a much larger clone just one base away, this may be a read error. Written as DNA, the CDR3 is TGCGCCGGCAGTCCTAGGGAAGACAGGGGAGAGACCCAGTACTTC. Protein sequence: CAGSPREDRGETQYF. V is TRBV5-1 and J is TRBJ2-5; 8 bases agree with TRBD1. CDR1 SGHRS and CDR2 YFSETQ come from the germline V gene. The CDR3 is made up of 15 amino acids.

The genes are TRBV5-1 and TRBJ1-5; D ambiguous. The CDR3 runs to 14 residues. Trimming cost V 4 bases and J 2 bases, with 10 bases left between them. The V gene's germline CDR1 is SGHRS and CDR2 YFSETQ. CDR3 nucleotide sequence: TGCGCCAGCAGCACAGAGGGCGGCAATCAGCCCCAGCATTTT. Encoded protein: CASSTEGGNQPQHF.

The rearrangement joins TRBV20-1 to TRBJ2-5; D perhaps matches TRBD1 (5 bases). V was shortened by 5 bases and J by 5 bases, with 9 bases between the two germline ends. CDR3 size: 11 residues. The germline gives CDR1 DFQATT, CDR2 SNEGSKA (reference sequence). CDR3: CSAASGETQYF. The CDR3 DNA reads as TGCAGTGCTGCCTCAGGGGAGACCCAGTACTTC.

This clonotype was detected ten times or more. The chain's CDR3 is CASSLMRVGTDTQYF. The CDR3 DNA is TGTGCCAGCAGTTTAATGAGGGTCGGGACAGATACGCAGTATTTT. The J gene is TRBJ2-3, the V gene TRBV12-3 or TRBV12-4; D might be TRBD2 (5 bases). This CDR3 has 15 residues. Trimming left V 2 bases short and J 3 bases short, with 12 bases between.

This clonotype has at least ten counts. The CDR3 sequence: CASTNSGTNYGYTF. The CDR3 DNA follows: TGTGCCAGCACTAACTCAGGGACAAACTATGGCTACACCTTC. V and J are TRBV6-2 or TRBV6-3 and TRBJ1-2; D possibly corresponds to TRBD1 (6 bases). CDR3 length: 14 residues. Trimming took off 7 bases at V and 2 bases at J, with 14 bases between the two ends. CDR1 is MNHEY, CDR2 SVGEGT, per germline.

V and J are TRBV27 and TRBJ1-5, with D possibly matching TRBD1 (6 bases). CDR1 is MNHEY, CDR2 SMNVEV, per germline (reference sequence). V was pared by 5 bases and J by 4 bases, with 15 bases between. The CDR3 consists of 15 residues. CDR3 nucleotide sequence: TGTGCCAGCAGTCCGACAGGACCGGGGAATCAGCCCCAGCATTTT. Residues: CASSPTGPGNQPQHF.

This clonotype was picked up many times. The chain joins TRBV20-1 to TRBJ2-1; TRBD2 aligns across 16 bases. The V gene's germline CDR1 is DFQATT and CDR2 SNEGSKA (reference sequence). There are 16 residues in the CDR3. CDR3 region: CSAGTSGGANYNEQFF. CDR3 in DNA: TGCAGCGCCGGGACTAGCGGGGGGGCCAACTACAATGAGCAGTTCTTC.

The sample holds many counts of this clonotype. J is TRBJ2-7 and V is TRBV5-1, with TRBD2 as a possible D gene (6 bases). V dropped 4 bases and J dropped 9 bases, with 26 bases sitting between them. The CDR3 has 16 amino acids. Germline V CDR1 and CDR2: SGHRS, YFSETQ. CDR3 loop: CASSKNSGTAYDGQYF. Written as DNA, the CDR3 is TGCGCCAGCAGCAAAAATTCCGGGACTGCCTACGATGGGCAGTACTTC.

There are many counts of this clonotype. The rearrangement links TRBV12-3 or TRBV12-4 to TRBJ2-5; D uncertain. Trimming stripped 6 bases from V and 12 bases from J, with 14 bases between. The CDR3 is 11 residues long. DNA of the CDR3: TGTGCCAGCAGCCAAGCCGGCCCAAAGTACTTC. Its protein product is CASSQAGPKYF.

Notes on this clonotype: The germline gene is not matched at one end of the junction; a read error may be the cause. The chain couples TRBV20-1 to TRBJ1-1, with D hard to call. This CDR3 spans 15 amino acids. From germline, CDR1 is DFQATT and CDR2 SNEGSKA (reference sequence). CDR3 nucleotide sequence: TGCAGTGCTAGATCCCTGGCCGGACGGAACACTGAGGCTTTCTTT. Encoded protein: CSARSLAGRNTEAFF.

To note about this clonotype: Since a much larger clone is just one base distant, this may be a read error. V gene TRBV28 combines with J gene TRBJ2-5, with unresolved D. The length of the CDR3 is 15 residues. V gave up 10 bases and J gave up 1 base, with 19 bases separating them. Germline V lookup: CDR1 MDHEN, CDR2 SYDVKM. The CDR3 sequence: CATIGPGDSQETQYF. The DNA of the CDR3 is TGTGCCACCATCGGACCGGGCGACTCCCAAGAGACCCAGTACTTC.

This clonotype appeared once. The chain has TRBV7-6 and TRBJ2-4, with 9 bases matching TRBD1. The J call may be in error: the DNA end matches TRBJ2-7 better. Germline V lookup: CDR1 SGHVS, CDR2 FNYEAQ. The CDR3 spans 14 residues. For the CDR3, the DNA is TGTGCCAGCAGCTGGGGGACAGGGTGCTACGAGCAGTACTTC. Amino acid sequence: CASSWGTGCYEQYF.

This clonotype was recorded many times. Here the CDR3 DNA reads TGTGCCAGCAGCCGGGGCGCGGGGATCTCCTACAATGAGCAGTTCTTC. Amino acid sequence: CASSRGAGISYNEQFF. The J gene is TRBJ2-1, the V gene TRBV6-2 or TRBV6-3; D may be TRBD2 (6 bases). This CDR3 region has 16 residues. The V end lost 6 bases, the J end lost 0 bases, and 15 bases lay between the germline ends. Germline V gene lookup returns CDR1 MNHEY and CDR2 SVGEGT.

This clonotype was seen at least ten times. The chain links TRBV10-2 to TRBJ2-5; 8 nucleotides align to TRBD1. The J segment lost 2 bases and the V segment lost 6 bases, leaving 5 bases of the junction unmatched. The germline V gene has CDR1 WSHSY and CDR2 SAAADI. This CDR3 has 14 amino acids. The CDR3 protein is CASRNQGAQETQYF. The CDR3 DNA is TGCGCCAGCAGAAACCAGGGGGCTCAAGAGACCCAGTACTTC.